The clone carrying this T cell receptor (beta chain) is a singleton in its sample. Its antigen is not known. Germline assignment: CDR1 MDHEN and CDR2 SYDVKM. V lost 8 bases and J lost 6; bases outside the gene matches: 5. This CDR3 contains 13 residues. Measured with immunoSEQ multiplex PCR; TCRdb has only the in-frame clones, and not every one. The sample holds roughly 130,000 clones, 88% seen once. The data were taken from a study of T cell responses to AZD1222 COVID-19 vaccine. Study-level findings and limits: No repertoire was sampled before or during the peak T cell response, only after it. Spike-specific TCRs gained breadth and depth after people received two AZD1222 doses. Spike regions recognized by vaccine-associated CD4 TCRs spanned the protein, led by 160-218 and 743-854.

This chain connects TRBV28 to TRBJ2-2; 8 positions agree with TRBD2. This clonotype was obtained from an adult in good health. The sequencing here drew on peripheral blood, taken on day 0 of MenACWY control vaccination. In DNA form, the CDR3 reads TGTGCCAGCGCGCCGGGGGGGCCCGGGGAGCTGTTTTTT. It specifies CASAPGGPGELFF.